This TCR beta chain was identified in a study of T cells in Graves' hyperthyroidism and ophthalmopathy. To note about this clonotype: Its antigen is unidentified. At one end the junction does not follow the germline gene, possibly because of a read error.

Whole-study results and caveats: Among thyroid clonotypes expanded above 0.001, most also appeared in blood.

Uncontrolled infection, other autoimmune disease, pregnancy or lactation excluded patients. Each diagnosis drew on symptoms, thyroxine, TRAb, thyroid ultrasound and orbital computed tomography findings. Amplification of TCR beta CDR3 regions was performed using RNA transcripts as template. First-round RT-PCR targeting the TCR CDR3 was performed with the HTBI primer set. Each CDR3 protein is one row after TCRdb ran MiXCR on the multiplex PCR reads. The profile shows hundreds of thousands of distinct CDR3 sequences, 40% to 55% of them singletons. What was sequenced was peripheral blood or thyroid tissue (not recorded which). The TCR originated in an adult man with Graves' disease, either hyperthyroidism or ophthalmopathy (not recorded which).

The CDR3 protein is CSAEGWSNQLQHF. Here the CDR3 DNA reads TGCAGTGCCGAAGGGTGGTCAAATCAGCTCCAGCATTTT. The chain combines TRBV20-1 with TRBJ1-5; no definite D call. The CDR3 extends over 13 amino acids. Germline CDR1 reads DFQATT; CDR2 reads SNEGSKA (reference sequence).